These 28 T cell receptor beta chains came from one sample sequenced in a study of blood T cell repertoires in COVID-19. The protocol was immunoSEQ multiplex PCR, while the TCRdb copy is restricted to in-frame clones and leaves out a portion. Of more than 50,000 clones in the sample, 65% to 90% were seen once. The material sequenced was peripheral blood. These receptor sequences come from a human donor in a cohort sampled during active COVID-19.

This chain joins TRBV11-3 and TRBJ2-7; perhaps TRBD1 as D (6 bases). V was shortened by 1 base and J by 0 bases, with 13 bases between the two germline ends. The CDR3 loop spans 16 amino acids. From germline, CDR1 is SGHNT and CDR2 YENEEA. The CDR3 loop is CASSLGLPGVSYEQYF. The CDR3 DNA is TGTGCCAGCAGCTTAGGTCTGCCAGGGGTCTCCTACGAGCAGTACTTC.

This chain joins TRBV7-2 and TRBJ2-1; 11 nucleotides agree with TRBD2. The V gene's germline CDR1 is SGHTA and CDR2 FQGNSA. The CDR3 is 14 residues long. The V gene end was trimmed by 10 bases and the J gene end by 2 bases; junction bases not matched to a gene: 4. The CDR3 region is CATVAGGPYNEQFF. CDR3 nucleotides: TGTGCCACTGTAGCGGGGGGGCCCTACAATGAGCAGTTCTTC. The full variable domain, rest sourced from reference TRBV7-2 and TRBJ2-1, is GAGVSQSPSNKVTEKGKDVELRCDPISGHTALYWYRQSLGQGLEFLIYFQGNSAPDKSGLPSDRFSAERTGGSVSTLTIQRTQQEDSAVYLCATVAGGPYNEQFFGPGTRLTVL.

The rearrangement links TRBV18 to TRBJ2-3, with D unresolved. Germline CDR1 KGHSH, CDR2 LQKENI. This CDR3 is built from 13 residues. V was clipped by 2 bases and J by 6 bases, with 9 bases between them. The CDR3 loop is CASSPGMSDTQYF. CDR3 DNA: TGTGCCAGCTCACCAGGTATGAGCGATACGCAGTATTTT.

V gene TRBV12-3 or TRBV12-4 combines with J gene TRBJ1-2; possible D gene TRBD1, 6 bases. The CDR3 runs to 12 residues. V lost 11 bases and J 3 bases, leaving 13 bases between the germline ends. The DNA of the CDR3 is TGTGCCGCCTCGGGGGGCGACTATGGCTACACCTTC. Translating gives CAASGGDYGYTF.

This sequence joins TRBV3-1 (or the pseudogene TRBV3-2) and TRBJ2-2; 15 bases fit TRBD2. The CDR3 contains 20 residues. Germline CDR1 reads LGHDT; CDR2 reads YNNKEL (reference sequence). V gave up 6 bases and J gave up 0 bases; unmatched junction bases: 11. CDR3 in DNA: TGTGCCAGCAGTAGCACCGGGACTAGCGGGGGGAAATCGAACACCGGGGAGCTGTTTTTT. Translation gives CASSSTGTSGGKSNTGELFF.

J is TRBJ2-3 and V is TRBV10-1; 10 positions match TRBD2. CDR1 is WNHNN, CDR2 SYGVQD, per germline (reference sequence). The CDR3 sequence is 15 residues long. V shed 7 bases and J 6 bases; nucleotides not matched to a gene: 10. The CDR3 protein is CASNSGSGGRDTQYF. The CDR3 DNA reads TGCGCCAGCAATTCGGGTAGCGGGGGGAGGGATACGCAGTATTTT.

The chain joins TRBV4-3 to TRBJ1-2, with a tentative D call TRBD1 (5 bases). The CDR3 has 14 residues. Per germline, CDR1 LGHNA and CDR2 YSLEER. V was trimmed by 1 base and J by 8 bases, leaving 14 bases between them. CDR3 protein: CASSQVSGEGGYTF. The DNA of the CDR3 is TGCGCCAGCAGCCAAGTATCGGGGGAGGGGGGCTACACCTTC.

V gene TRBV4-3 combines with J gene TRBJ1-5, with 8 nucleotides matching TRBD1. CDR1 is LGHNA, CDR2 YSLEER, per germline. There are 14 residues in the CDR3. V lost 2 bases to trimming and J lost 7 bases; unmatched junction nucleotides: 4. CDR3 residues: CASSQTTGAQPQHF. The CDR3 DNA reads as TGCGCCAGCAGCCAAACGACAGGGGCCCAGCCCCAGCATTTT.

This clone was detected only once. The genes are TRBV6-5 and TRBJ2-7, with TRBD1 matching over 10 bases. The CDR3 is 16 amino acids. Germline loops: CDR1 MNHEY, CDR2 SVGAGI. With V trimmed by 2 bases and J by 5 bases, 9 bases remained unmatched. CDR3 region: CASSYPRTGGRDEQYF. As DNA, the CDR3 is TGTGCCAGCAGTTACCCGAGGACAGGGGGGAGGGACGAGCAGTACTTC.

CDR3 nucleotides: TGTGCCAGCAGTTTATCCTGGGGCATGGACTATGGCTACACCTTC. Its protein is CASSLSWGMDYGYTF. This chain links TRBV27 with TRBJ1-2, with D possibly TRBD1 on 5 matching bases. The CDR3 is 15 amino acids. Trimming took off 0 bases at V and 3 bases at J, with 11 bases between the two ends. Germline V lookup: CDR1 MNHEY, CDR2 SMNVEV (reference sequence).

The chain uses TRBV6-6 and TRBJ2-2, with D perhaps matching TRBD1 (5 bases). Germline CDR1 MNHNY, CDR2 SVGAGI (reference sequence). Trimming stripped 6 bases from V and 2 bases from J, with 13 bases between. The CDR3 contains 15 residues. CDR3 protein: CASRLDTFNTGELFF. The DNA for the CDR3 is TGTGCCAGCAGATTGGACACTTTTAACACCGGGGAGCTGTTTTTT.

The chain has TRBV3-1 (or the pseudogene TRBV3-2) and TRBJ2-7; D might be TRBD1 (6 bases). The CDR3 length is 15 residues. V dropped 1 base and J dropped 2 bases, with 12 bases sitting between them. From germline, CDR1 is LGHDT and CDR2 YNNKEL (reference sequence). The CDR3 protein is CASSQARDTTYEQYF. CDR3 in DNA: TGTGCCAGCAGCCAAGCCCGGGACACAACCTACGAGCAGTACTTC.

The chain carries TRBV10-3 and TRBJ1-1; D perhaps matches TRBD1 (5 bases). There are 13 residues in the CDR3. Germline loops: CDR1 ENHRY, CDR2 SYGVKD. V was trimmed by 8 bases and J by 1 base, leaving 11 bases between them. For the CDR3, the DNA is TGTGCCATCGGCGACAGTCAGAACACTGAAGCTTTCTTT. Translated: CAIGDSQNTEAFF.

The V call is TRBV4-1, the J call TRBJ2-3, with 16 bases fitting TRBD2. The CDR3 runs 21 residues. The ends lost 2 bases at V and 2 bases at J; junction bases unmatched: 13. Germline CDR1 MGHRA, CDR2 YSYEKL. The CDR3 DNA is TGCGCCAGCAGCCAATATCCGGGACTAGCGGGGGGGCCGGTTTACACAGATACGCAGTATTTT. Translation gives CASSQYPGLAGGPVYTDTQYF.

The rearrangement joins TRBV6-2 or TRBV6-3 to TRBJ1-1; D not certain. Trimming shortened V by 4 bases and J by 0 bases, and 18 bases separated the two germline ends. The CDR3 consists of 17 residues. The germline V gene encodes CDR1 MNHEY and CDR2 SVGEGT. This CDR3 is CASSSSAGPPMNTEAFF. The CDR3, as DNA: TGTGCCAGCAGTTCCTCGGCTGGGCCACCCATGAACACTGAAGCTTTCTTT.

The chain recombines TRBV2 with TRBJ2-5; TRBD1 matches at 7 bases. In germline, CDR1 is SNHLY, CDR2 FYNNEI. The V gene end was trimmed by 11 bases and the J gene end by 1 base; junction bases not matched to a gene: 13. The CDR3 length is 15 residues. The CDR3 spells CASANSPGGQETQYF. The CDR3 DNA is TGTGCCTCAGCAAATTCTCCAGGGGGCCAAGAGACCCAGTACTTC.

The rearrangement links TRBV24-1 to TRBJ2-3; 7 positions match TRBD2. The germline CDR1 and CDR2 sequences are KGHDR and SFDVKD. Trimming removed 3 bases from V and 4 bases from J; junction bases left unmatched: 9. The CDR3 is made up of 16 amino acids. This CDR3 reads CATSDLPRLAPDTQYF. Here the CDR3 DNA reads TGTGCCACCAGTGATCTCCCTCGACTAGCCCCAGATACGCAGTATTTT.

This chain joins TRBV10-3 and TRBJ1-5, with unresolved D. The CDR3 sequence is 14 residues long. Germline V gives CDR1 ENHRY, CDR2 SYGVKD. The ends were cut back, 4 bases at V and 0 bases at J, with 7 bases in the middle. Written as DNA, the CDR3 is TGTGCCATCAGTGCACAGATTAGCAATCAGCCCCAGCATTTT. Its protein product is CAISAQISNQPQHF.

The chain uses TRBV19 and TRBJ1-2, with 12 bases identical to TRBD1. From germline, CDR1 is LNHDA and CDR2 SQIVND (reference sequence). Unmatched junction bases numbered 7, after V lost 9 bases and J lost 2 bases. The CDR3 contains 15 residues. DNA of the CDR3: TGTGCCAGCCGGGACAGGGGGCTGGGGAACTATGGCTACACCTTC. Amino acids: CASRDRGLGNYGYTF.

The gene calls are TRBV25-1 and TRBJ1-2; weak D call: TRBD1 (6 bases). Germline assignment: CDR1 MGHDK and CDR2 SYGVNS. Deletions cut 0 bases from V and 6 bases from J, with 8 bases between. This CDR3 has 13 residues. The CDR3 sequence is CASSEYTGNGYTF. The CDR3 DNA reads as TGTGCCAGCAGTGAATATACAGGGAATGGCTACACCTTC.

The V gene is TRBV5-4, the J gene TRBJ1-2; the match to TRBD1 covers 12 bases. CDR1 is SGHNT and CDR2 is YYREEE in the germline V gene (reference sequence). This CDR3 contains 15 residues. V was clipped by 4 bases and J by 9 bases; unmatched bases: 10. Here the CDR3 reads CASSTAGTGGDSYTF. The CDR3, as DNA: TGTGCCAGCAGCACCGCCGGGACAGGGGGCGATAGCTACACCTTC.

The chain uses TRBV30 and TRBJ1-5, with a possible D match to TRBD1 (6 bases). Per the germline V gene, CDR1 is GTSNPN and CDR2 is SVGIG (reference sequence). The CDR3 loop spans 13 amino acids. Trimming took 1 base from V and 7 from J, leaving 11 bases between them. For the CDR3, the DNA is TGTGCCTGGAGTGGGGGCCAGGGGCAGCCCCAGCATTTT. Its protein is CAWSGGQGQPQHF.

The chain has TRBV11-2 and TRBJ2-3; D ambiguous. V was pared by 1 base and J by 6 bases, with 5 bases between. Germline CDR1 is SGHAT and CDR2 is FQNNGV. This CDR3 has 12 residues. This CDR3 is CASSLGRDTQYF. In DNA, the CDR3 is TGTGCCAGCAGCTTAGGCCGGGATACGCAGTATTTT.

V and J are TRBV11-3 and TRBJ1-2, with 8 bases identical to TRBD1. Germline assignment: CDR1 SGHNT and CDR2 YENEEA. The CDR3 is made up of 14 amino acids. With V trimmed by 0 bases and J by 6 bases, 3 bases remained unmatched. CDR3 amino acids: CASSLDETGDGYTF. Here the CDR3 DNA reads TGTGCCAGCAGCTTAGATGAGACAGGGGATGGCTACACCTTC.

The chain couples TRBV5-1 to TRBJ2-2; TRBD1 might be the D (5 bases). Trimming took off 5 bases at V and 4 bases at J, with 9 bases between the two ends. The CDR3 has 13 residues. Germline V gene data show CDR1 as SGHRS and CDR2 as YFSETQ. Written as DNA, the CDR3 is TGCGCCAGCAGATCGCAGGGCACCGGGGAGCTGTTTTTT. This gives the protein CASRSQGTGELFF.

The chain combines TRBV27 with TRBJ1-6, with 7 nucleotides matching TRBD1. There are 17 residues in the CDR3. V trimming: 5 bases; J trimming: 5 bases; junction bases outside the gene matches: 12. Germline CDR1 reads MNHEY; CDR2 reads SMNVEV (reference sequence). CDR3: CASSTPRQGFNNSPLHF. The CDR3 region has the DNA TGTGCCAGCAGTACGCCTCGACAGGGCTTTAATAATTCACCCCTCCACTTT.

The CDR3 DNA reads TGCACCAGCAGCCAGGGCCCGGGACTAGAGGATAACAATGAGCAGTTCTTC. Translation gives CTSSQGPGLEDNNEQFF. V is TRBV1 and J is TRBJ2-1; TRBD2, as called in the table, went unchecked against the DNA. TRBV1 is assigned pseudogene status. This CDR3 is 17 amino acids long.

The gene calls are TRBV6-5 and TRBJ2-7, with 11 bases fitting TRBD1. The V segment lost 6 bases and the J segment 2 bases; nucleotides outside the gene matches: 3. The germline V gene has CDR1 MNHEY and CDR2 SVGAGI. The CDR3 runs 14 residues. The CDR3 spells CASRDRGLTYEQYF. For the CDR3, the DNA is TGTGCCAGCAGGGACAGGGGGCTAACCTACGAGCAGTACTTC.